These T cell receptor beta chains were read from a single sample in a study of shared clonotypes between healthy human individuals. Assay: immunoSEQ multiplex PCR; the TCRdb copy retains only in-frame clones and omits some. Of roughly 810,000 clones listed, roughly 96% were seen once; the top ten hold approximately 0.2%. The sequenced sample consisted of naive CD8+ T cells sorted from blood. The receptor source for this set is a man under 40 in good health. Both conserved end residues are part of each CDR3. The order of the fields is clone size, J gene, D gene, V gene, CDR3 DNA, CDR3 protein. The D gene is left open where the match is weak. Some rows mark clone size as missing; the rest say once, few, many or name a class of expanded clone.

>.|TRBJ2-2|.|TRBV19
TGTGCCAGTAGTTTCTCTAAATACACCGGGGAGCTGTTTTTT
CASSFSKYTGELFF
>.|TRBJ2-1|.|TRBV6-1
TGTGCCAGCAGCTCCAGGTCTGTCTCCTACAATGAGCAGTTCTTC
CASSSRSVSYNEQFF
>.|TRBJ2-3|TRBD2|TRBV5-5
TGTGCCAGCAGCTGGATAGCGGGAGAGGGCCTCGATACGCAGTATTTT
CASSWIAGEGLDTQYF
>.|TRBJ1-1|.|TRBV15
TGTGCCACCAGCAGATCCACGGGGCACTTGAACACTGAAGCTTTCTTT
CATSRSTGHLNTEAFF
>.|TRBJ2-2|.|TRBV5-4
TGTGCCAGCTATACAGGGATGGGGTCCACCGGGGAGCTGTTTTTT
CASYTGMGSTGELFF
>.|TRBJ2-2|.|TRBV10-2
TGCGCCAGCAGTGAGTCGAACCGGGTGAACACCGGGGAGCTGTTTTTT
CASSESNRVNTGELFF
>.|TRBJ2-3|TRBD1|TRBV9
TGTGCCAGCAGCGAGGGACAGAGCAGCACAGATACGCAGTATTTT
CASSEGQSSTDTQYF
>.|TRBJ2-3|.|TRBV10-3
TGTGCCATCACGGGAGAGGGCACAGATACGCAGTATTTT
CAITGEGTDTQYF
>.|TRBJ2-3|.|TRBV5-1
TGCGCCAGCAGCTTGGAAGGTACGGGGCGAAGCACAGATACGCAGTATTTT
CASSLEGTGRSTDTQYF
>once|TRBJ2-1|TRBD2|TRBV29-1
TGCAGCGCCTCGGGACTAGCCTATGAGCAGTTCTTC
CSASGLAYEQFF
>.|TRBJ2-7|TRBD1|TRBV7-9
TGTGCCAGCAGCTACAGGGGGAGCTACGAGCAGTACTTC
CASSYRGSYEQYF
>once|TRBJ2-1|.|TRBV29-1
TGCAGCCTTGAGGGAAGGAGAAATGAGCAGTTCTTC
CSLEGRRNEQFF
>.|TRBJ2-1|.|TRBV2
TGTGCCAGCACGAGCAATGAGCAGTTCTTC
CASTSNEQFF
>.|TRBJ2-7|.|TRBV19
TGTGCCAGTAGTATACAGGGTGGCGAGCAGTACTTC
CASSIQGGEQYF
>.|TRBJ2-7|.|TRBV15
TGTGCCACCAGCAGAGTTGGTAGCGAGTCCCGGGGCGAGCAGTACTTC
CATSRVGSESRGEQYF
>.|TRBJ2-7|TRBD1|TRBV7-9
TGTGCCAGCAGCCCAGCCGGGACAGGCCCCTACGAGCAGTACTTC
CASSPAGTGPYEQYF
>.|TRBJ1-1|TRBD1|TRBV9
TGTGCCAGCAGCGCGGGGACAGTTGAAGCTTTCTTT
CASSAGTVEAFF
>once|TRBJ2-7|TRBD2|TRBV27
TGTGCCAGCAGTTTGGGGGAGGGGATCTACGAGCAGTACTTC
CASSLGEGIYEQYF
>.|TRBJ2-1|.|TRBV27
TGTGCCAGCAGTTTATTTCCGGCACCGAGCTACAATGAGCAGTTCTTC
CASSLFPAPSYNEQFF
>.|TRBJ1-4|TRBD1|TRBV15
TGTGCCACCAGCAGAGATAAGGGGGCGGGTGAAAAACTGTTTTTT
CATSRDKGAGEKLFF
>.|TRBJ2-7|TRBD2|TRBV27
TGTGCCAGCAGTTTCGGACTAGCGGGGCTGTACGAGCAGTACTTC
CASSFGLAGLYEQYF
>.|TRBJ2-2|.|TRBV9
TGTGCCAGCAGCCCCTGGGACTCGGGGACCGGGGAGCTGTTTTTT
CASSPWDSGTGELFF
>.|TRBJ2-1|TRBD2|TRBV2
TGTGCCAGCAGTGTTGGACTAGCGGCGGGGAATGAGCAGTTCTTC
CASSVGLAAGNEQFF
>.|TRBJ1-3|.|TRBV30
TGTGCCTGGAGTTTTGGGCTCTCTGGAAACACCATATATTTT
CAWSFGLSGNTIYF
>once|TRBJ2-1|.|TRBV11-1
TGTGCCAGCAGCCTAGCCAGGGCTAGCGCCTACAATGAGCAGTTCTTC
CASSLARASAYNEQFF
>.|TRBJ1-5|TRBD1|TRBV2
TGTGCCAGCAGTGAGGGGACAGCTAGCAATCAGCCCCAGCATTTT
CASSEGTASNQPQHF
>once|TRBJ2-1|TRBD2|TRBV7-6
TGTGCCAGCAGCTTAGCGGAAGAGACTAGCGGATTCTACAATGAGCAGTTCTTC
CASSLAEETSGFYNEQFF
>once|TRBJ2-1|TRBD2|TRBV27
TGTGCCAGCAGGTCTCCCCTAGCGGCCTCCTACAATGAGCAGTTCTTC
CASRSPLAASYNEQFF
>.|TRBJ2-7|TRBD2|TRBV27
TGTGCCAGCAGTCTAGCGGGAGGGCCAGGAGAGCAGTACTTC
CASSLAGGPGEQYF
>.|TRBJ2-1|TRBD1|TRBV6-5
TGTGCCAGCAGTTACTCAGAACAGGGGGGCTACAATGAGCAGTTCTTC
CASSYSEQGGYNEQFF
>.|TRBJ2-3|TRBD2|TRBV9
TGTGCCAGCAGCGGACTAGCGGGGGTTACACCCACCACAGATACGCAGTATTTT
CASSGLAGVTPTTDTQYF
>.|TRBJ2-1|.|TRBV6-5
TGTGCCAGCAGCAGCCATAACAATGAGCAGTTCTTC
CASSSHNNEQFF
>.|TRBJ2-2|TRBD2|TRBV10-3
TGTGCCATCAGTCCGACTAGCGGGAGACCAACCGGGGAGCTGTTTTTT
CAISPTSGRPTGELFF
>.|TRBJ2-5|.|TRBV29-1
TGCAGCGTTGCAGGAGATTACGAGACCCAGTACTTC
CSVAGDYETQYF
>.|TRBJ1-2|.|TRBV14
TGTGCCAGCAGCGACAGAATAGGAGGCGCTTTTGGCTACACCTTC
CASSDRIGGAFGYTF
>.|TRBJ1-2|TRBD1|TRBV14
TGTGCCAGCAGCCAACAGGGGGCGATTGGCTACACCTTC
CASSQQGAIGYTF
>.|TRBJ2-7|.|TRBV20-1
TGCAGTGCTCCCCTGGTCTACGAGCAGTACTTC
CSAPLVYEQYF
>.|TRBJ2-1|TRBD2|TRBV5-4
TGTGCCAGCAGCTTGGCCCTAGCGGGGTCCTCCACCATATCCTACAATGAGCAGTTCTTC
CASSLALAGSSTISYNEQFF
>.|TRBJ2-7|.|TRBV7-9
TGTGCCAGCAGCTCAAAGGACAGCTACGAGCAGTACTTC
CASSSKDSYEQYF
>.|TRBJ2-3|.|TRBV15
TGTGCCACCAGCGGCAGGAGCACAGATACGCAGTATTTT
CATSGRSTDTQYF
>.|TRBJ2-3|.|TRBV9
TGTGCCAGCAGCGTAGAAGCTGCTAGCACAGATACGCAGTATTTT
CASSVEAASTDTQYF
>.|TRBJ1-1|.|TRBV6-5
TGTGCCAGCAGTTACTCGACCACGATCACTGAAGCTTTCTTT
CASSYSTTITEAFF
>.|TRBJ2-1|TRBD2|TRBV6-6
TGTGCCAGCAGTCTTCTAGCGGGAGGGCCGGATGAGCAGTTCTTC
CASSLLAGGPDEQFF
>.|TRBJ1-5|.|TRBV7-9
TGTGCCAGCAGCTACGGGTTCAATCAGCCCCAGCATTTT
CASSYGFNQPQHF
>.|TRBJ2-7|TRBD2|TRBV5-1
TGCGCCAGCAGCTTGGCTGGCGGGAGCTCCTACGAGCAGTACTTC
CASSLAGGSSYEQYF
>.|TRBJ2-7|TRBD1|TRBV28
TGTGCCAGCAGTTTCCCCCCTCCCCGACAGGGGAGAACCACCTACGAGCAGTACTTC
CASSFPPPRQGRTTYEQYF
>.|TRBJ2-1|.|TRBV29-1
TGCAGCGTGGAACTCCCGGGACCCAATGAGCAGTTCTTC
CSVELPGPNEQFF
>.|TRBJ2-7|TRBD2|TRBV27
TGTGCCAGCAGCCTAGACCGGACTAGCGGGAGAGACGAGCAGTACTTC
CASSLDRTSGRDEQYF
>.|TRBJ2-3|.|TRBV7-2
TGTGCCAGCAGCTCCCATCCCTATCGGGGGTCTGTCACAGATACGCAGTATTTT
CASSSHPYRGSVTDTQYF
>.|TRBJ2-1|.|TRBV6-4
TGTGCCAGCAGCCCCGGTTCCTACAATGAGCAGTTCTTC
CASSPGSYNEQFF